Listed below are T cell receptor beta chains from one sample, sequenced in a study of somatic mutations in cytotoxic T cells in rheumatoid arthritis. Sequencing was performed with immunoSEQ multiplex PCR; in TCRdb, only in-frame clones are kept and a portion is missing. In the table there are about 25,000 clones, just under 75% of which are singletons. Sample: CD8+ T cells sorted from blood. The receptors come from a woman aged 18-29 years in good health. CDR3s include the opening cysteine and the closing phenylalanine or tryptophan. Fields, in order: J gene, D gene, V gene, CDR3 DNA, CDR3 protein. The D gene is left open where the match is weak.

j_gene: TRBJ2-3; d_gene: TRBD2; v_gene: TRBV9; CDR3nt: TGTGCCAGCAGCGTGACGGGGGGTGGAGATACGCAGTATTTT; CDR3aa: CASSVTGGGDTQYF
j_gene: TRBJ2-1; d_gene: NA; v_gene: TRBV7-6; CDR3nt: TGTGCCAGCAGCTTACGTCTAACAGACTACAATGAGCAGTTCTTC; CDR3aa: CASSLRLTDYNEQFF
j_gene: TRBJ2-7; d_gene: NA; v_gene: TRBV5-5; CDR3nt: TGTGCCAGCAGCCGGCAGGGGGGTGAACCAAGATACGAGCAGTACTTC; CDR3aa: CASSRQGGEPRYEQYF
j_gene: TRBJ2-2; d_gene: NA; v_gene: TRBV25-1; CDR3nt: TGTGCCAGTTTCGATAGGAGGACCGGGGAGCTGTTTTTT; CDR3aa: CASFDRRTGELFF
j_gene: TRBJ2-7; d_gene: NA; v_gene: TRBV28; CDR3nt: TGTGCCAGCAGTTTACGCTACGAGCAGTACTTC; CDR3aa: CASSLRYEQYF
j_gene: TRBJ1-2; d_gene: TRBD1; v_gene: TRBV6-1; CDR3nt: TGTGCCAGCAGTGAAGAGGACAGGTCCTATGGCTACACCTTC; CDR3aa: CASSEEDRSYGYTF
j_gene: TRBJ1-5; d_gene: NA; v_gene: TRBV28; CDR3nt: TGTGCCAGCAGTTTAGCGACAGATAGCAATCAGCCCCAGCATTTT; CDR3aa: CASSLATDSNQPQHF
j_gene: TRBJ1-1; d_gene: NA; v_gene: TRBV5-8; CDR3nt: TGTGCCAGCAGCTTGGCAGCGAACACTGAAGCTTTCTTT; CDR3aa: CASSLAANTEAFF
j_gene: TRBJ2-4; d_gene: TRBD1; v_gene: TRBV4-1; CDR3nt: TGCGCCAGCAGCGTCCAAACCGTGACAGGGCTGGGAGCCAAAAACATTCAGTACTTC; CDR3aa: CASSVQTVTGLGAKNIQYF
j_gene: TRBJ1-1; d_gene: NA; v_gene: TRBV9; CDR3nt: TGTGCCAGCAGCAACAGGGATACTGAAGCTTTCTTT; CDR3aa: CASSNRDTEAFF
j_gene: TRBJ1-2; d_gene: NA; v_gene: TRBV7-9; CDR3nt: TGTGCCAGCAGCTTAGGCCCGCGTCCGCTCTATGGCTACACCTTC; CDR3aa: CASSLGPRPLYGYTF
j_gene: TRBJ2-3; d_gene: NA; v_gene: TRBV28; CDR3nt: TGTGCCAGCAGTGCCCAAGGAGCAGATACGCAGTATTTT; CDR3aa: CASSAQGADTQYF
j_gene: TRBJ2-1; d_gene: TRBD1; v_gene: TRBV10-3; CDR3nt: TGTGCCATCAGTGATAATGACAGGGGGGCCTACAATGAGCAGTTCTTC; CDR3aa: CAISDNDRGAYNEQFF
j_gene: TRBJ2-7; d_gene: NA; v_gene: TRBV27; CDR3nt: TGTGCCAGCAGTTTATCGTCCTCTAACCTCTACGAGCAGTACTTC; CDR3aa: CASSLSSSNLYEQYF